Listed here is a single TCR beta chain. No antigen is known for it. The study profiled TCR beta VDJ and CDR3 using genomic DNA as template. TCRdb re-derived calls from the reads in MiXCR, one entry per CDR3 protein. The sample has roughly 93,000 distinct CDR3 sequences, about 67% seen once. The source of the sample is a study of CD8+CD57+ T cells in acquired aplastic anemia. In the study overall: Mean DNA quantity obtained from sorted CD4+ and CD8+ cells was 3 to 3.5 ug. Findings of the study overall: Patients and controls turned out to have roughly 31 CD8+ CDR3 sequences in common.

Patients picked for sequencing had shown CD8+CD57+ cell expansion detected by flow cytometry. Severe acquired aplastic anemia was present in all patients. Patients had received no therapy at the time of blood sampling. The CDR3 has 13 residues. CDR1 is SGHTA and CDR2 is FQGNSA in the germline V gene. The V end was cut by 2 bases, the J end by 10 bases, with 9 bases between. This sequence joins TRBV7-2 and TRBJ1-6; no clear D gene. The specimen sequenced was sorted CD4+, CD8+, or CD8+CD57+ T cells (not recorded which) from PBMCs. The receptor was derived from a human donor with aplastic anemia. Here the CDR3 reads CASSLPTSSPLHF. The CDR3 DNA reads as TGTGCCAGCAGCTTACCGACAAGCTCACCCCTCCACTTT.